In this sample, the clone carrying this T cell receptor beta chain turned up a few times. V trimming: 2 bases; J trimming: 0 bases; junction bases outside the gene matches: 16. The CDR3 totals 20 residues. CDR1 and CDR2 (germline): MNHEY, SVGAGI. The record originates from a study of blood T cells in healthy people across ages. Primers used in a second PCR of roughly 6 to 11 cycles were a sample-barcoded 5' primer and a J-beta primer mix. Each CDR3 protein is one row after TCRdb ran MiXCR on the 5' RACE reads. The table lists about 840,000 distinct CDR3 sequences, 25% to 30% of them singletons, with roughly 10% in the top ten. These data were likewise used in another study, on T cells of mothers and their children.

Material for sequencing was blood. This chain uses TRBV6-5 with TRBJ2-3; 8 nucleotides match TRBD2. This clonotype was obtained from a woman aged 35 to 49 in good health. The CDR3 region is CASSYNSWAGGGYSTDTQYF. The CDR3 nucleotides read TGTGCCAGCAGTTACAATTCTTGGGCGGGGGGTGGATATAGCACAGATACGCAGTATTTT.